This T cell receptor (beta chain) was recorded in a study of blood T cell repertoires in COVID-19. Study summary: PBMCs, B-cell-depleted T cells, or T cells were the source of the cDNA or gDNA that made up the material.

Original processing notes: From reference gene primer amplification, estimates of nucleated cell counts were derived. Sequencing used immunoSEQ multiplex PCR; TCRdb keeps in-frame clones, though not all of them. V and J calls and clone size are copied from that table; D and trimming were computed from the DNA. The data show 140,000 to 150,000 clones, 70% to 90% seen once. This clone was detected a few times. The sample was peripheral blood. The source is a woman aged 50 to 65 with acute or convalescent COVID-19.

DNA of the CDR3: TGTGCCAGCAGTCCCACGGACAGGTCGAACACTGAAGCTTTCTTT. Its protein product is CASSPTDRSNTEAFF. The V call is TRBV6-5, the J call TRBJ1-1, with TRBD1 identical over 7 bases. V was clipped by 5 bases and J by 1 base; unmatched bases: 7. The CDR3 runs 15 residues. The germline gives CDR1 MNHEY, CDR2 SVGAGI.